The source of this TCR beta chain is a study of blood T cell repertoires in COVID-19. The table came from immunoSEQ multiplex PCR; TCRdb's copy has only in-frame clones and leaves some out. The sample shows about 150,000 clones, 87% of them seen only once. The sequence was obtained from a human donor in a cohort sampled during active COVID-19. The sequenced material came from peripheral blood.

The CDR3 loop reads CASRSGSGLAGREQYF. The CDR3 DNA follows: TGTGCCAGCAGGTCCGGATCGGGACTAGCGGGACGCGAGCAGTACTTC. This chain uses TRBV27 with TRBJ2-7, with 13 bases aligning to TRBD2. This CDR3 is 16 amino acids long. J lost 6 bases, V lost 6 bases, and 11 bases had no gene match. The germline gives CDR1 MNHEY, CDR2 SMNVEV (reference sequence).